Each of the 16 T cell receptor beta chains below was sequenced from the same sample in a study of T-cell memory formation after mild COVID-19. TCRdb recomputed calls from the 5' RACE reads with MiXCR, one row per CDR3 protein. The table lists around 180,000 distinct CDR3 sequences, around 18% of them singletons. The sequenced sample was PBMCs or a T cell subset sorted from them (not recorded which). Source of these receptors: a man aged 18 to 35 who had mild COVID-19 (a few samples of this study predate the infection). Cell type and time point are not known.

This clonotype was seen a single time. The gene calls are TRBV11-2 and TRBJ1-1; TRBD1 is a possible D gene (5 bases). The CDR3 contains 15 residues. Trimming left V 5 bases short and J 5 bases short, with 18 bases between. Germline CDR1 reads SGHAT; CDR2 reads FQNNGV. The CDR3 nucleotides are TGTGCCAGCAGCCCCCTCATTTCCGGGGCGACTGAAGCTTTCTTT. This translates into CASSPLISGATEAFF. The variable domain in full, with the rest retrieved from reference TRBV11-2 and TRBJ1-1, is EAGVAQSPRYKIIEKRQSVAFWCNPISGHATLYWYQQILGQGPKLLIQFQNNGVVDDSQLPKDRFSAERLKGVDSTLKIQPAKLEDSAVYLCASSPLISGATEAFFGQGTRLTVV.

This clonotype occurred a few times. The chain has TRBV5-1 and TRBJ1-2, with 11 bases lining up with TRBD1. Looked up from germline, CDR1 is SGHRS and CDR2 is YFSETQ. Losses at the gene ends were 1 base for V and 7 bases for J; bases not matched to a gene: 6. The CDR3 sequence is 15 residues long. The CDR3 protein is CASSLIGQGASGYTF. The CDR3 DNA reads TGCGCCAGCAGCTTGATTGGACAGGGGGCTTCTGGCTACACCTTC.

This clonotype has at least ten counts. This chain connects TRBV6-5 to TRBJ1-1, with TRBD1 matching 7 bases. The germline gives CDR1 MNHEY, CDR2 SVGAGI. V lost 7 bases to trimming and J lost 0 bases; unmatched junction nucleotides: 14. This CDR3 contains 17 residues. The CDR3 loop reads CASISIGGGGVNTEAFF. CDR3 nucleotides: TGTGCCAGCATCAGTATAGGGGGCGGAGGGGTGAACACTGAAGCTTTCTTT.

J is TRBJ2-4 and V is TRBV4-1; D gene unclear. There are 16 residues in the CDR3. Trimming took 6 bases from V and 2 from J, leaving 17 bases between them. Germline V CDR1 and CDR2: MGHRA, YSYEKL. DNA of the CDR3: TGCGCCAGCAGGGAAACGGTTAAGAGGACCAAAAACATTCAGTACTTC. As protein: CASRETVKRTKNIQYF.

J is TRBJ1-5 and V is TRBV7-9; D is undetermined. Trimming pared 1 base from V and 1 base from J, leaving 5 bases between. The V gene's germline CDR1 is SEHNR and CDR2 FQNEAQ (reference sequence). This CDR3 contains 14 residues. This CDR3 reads CASSLESSNQPQHF. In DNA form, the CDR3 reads TGTGCCAGCAGCTTAGAGTCCAGCAATCAGCCCCAGCATTTT.

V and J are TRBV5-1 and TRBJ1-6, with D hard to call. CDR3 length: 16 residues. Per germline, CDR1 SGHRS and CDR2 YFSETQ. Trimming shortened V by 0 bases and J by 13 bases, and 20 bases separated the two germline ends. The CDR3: CASSLARQGLPSPLHF. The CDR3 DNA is TGCGCCAGCAGCTTGGCCCGTCAAGGGCTCCCTTCCCCCCTCCACTTT.

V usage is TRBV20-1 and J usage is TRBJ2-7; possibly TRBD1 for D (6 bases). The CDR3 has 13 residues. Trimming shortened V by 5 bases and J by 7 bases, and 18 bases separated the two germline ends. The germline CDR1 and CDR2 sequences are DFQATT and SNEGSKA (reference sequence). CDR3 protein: CSAAQGEILEQYF. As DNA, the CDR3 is TGCAGTGCTGCACAGGGTGAAATTTTAGAGCAGTACTTC.

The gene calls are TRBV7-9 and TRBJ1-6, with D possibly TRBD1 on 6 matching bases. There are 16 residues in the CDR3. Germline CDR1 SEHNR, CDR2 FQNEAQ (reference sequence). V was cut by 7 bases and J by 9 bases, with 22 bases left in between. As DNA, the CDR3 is TGTGCCAGCAACCAGCAGGGGTTAGGCGGCGGTTCACCCCTCCACTTT. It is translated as CASNQQGLGGGSPLHF.

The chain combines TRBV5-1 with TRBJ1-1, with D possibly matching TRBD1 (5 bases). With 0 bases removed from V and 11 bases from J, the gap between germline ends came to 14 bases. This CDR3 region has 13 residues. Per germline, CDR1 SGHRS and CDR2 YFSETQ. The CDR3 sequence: CASSLGQRTGAFF. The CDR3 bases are TGCGCCAGCAGCTTGGGACAGCGGACGGGCGCTTTCTTT.

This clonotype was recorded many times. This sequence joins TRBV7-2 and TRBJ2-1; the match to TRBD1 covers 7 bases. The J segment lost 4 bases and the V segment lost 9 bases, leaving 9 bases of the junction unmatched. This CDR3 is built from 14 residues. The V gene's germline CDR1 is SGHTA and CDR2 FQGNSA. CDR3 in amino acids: CASRRQGSYNEQFF. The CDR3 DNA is TGTGCCAGTCGGCGACAGGGATCGTACAATGAGCAGTTCTTC.

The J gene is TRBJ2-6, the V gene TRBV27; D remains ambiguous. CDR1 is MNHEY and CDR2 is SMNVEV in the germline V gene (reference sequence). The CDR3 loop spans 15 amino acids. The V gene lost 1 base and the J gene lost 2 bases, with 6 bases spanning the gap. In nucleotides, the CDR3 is TGTGCCAGCAGTTTATTAGCCGCTGGGGCCAACGTCCTGACTTTC. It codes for CASSLLAAGANVLTF.

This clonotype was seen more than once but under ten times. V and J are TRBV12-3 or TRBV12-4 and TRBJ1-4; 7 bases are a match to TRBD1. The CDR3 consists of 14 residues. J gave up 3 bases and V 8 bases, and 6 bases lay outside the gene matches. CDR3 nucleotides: TGTGCCAGCTCCAAGGGGGCAGCTAATGAAAAACTGTTTTTT. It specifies CASSKGAANEKLFF.

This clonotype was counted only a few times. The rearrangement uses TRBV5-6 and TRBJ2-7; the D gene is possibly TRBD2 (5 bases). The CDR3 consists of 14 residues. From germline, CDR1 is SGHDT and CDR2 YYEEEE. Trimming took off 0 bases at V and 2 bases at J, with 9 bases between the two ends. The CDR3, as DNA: TGTGCCAGCAGCTTGGGAGGGTGGACCTACGAGCAGTACGTC. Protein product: CASSLGGWTYEQYV.

The CDR3 DNA reads as TGTGCCAGCAGCCCCCCGGTCAGGTACAATGAGCAGTTCTTC. Its protein product is CASSPPVRYNEQFF. This chain uses TRBV3-1 with TRBJ2-1; no clear D gene. V lost 4 bases to trimming and J lost 4 bases, with 11 bases between them. The CDR3 totals 14 residues. Germline CDR1 is LGHDT and CDR2 is YNNKEL (reference sequence).

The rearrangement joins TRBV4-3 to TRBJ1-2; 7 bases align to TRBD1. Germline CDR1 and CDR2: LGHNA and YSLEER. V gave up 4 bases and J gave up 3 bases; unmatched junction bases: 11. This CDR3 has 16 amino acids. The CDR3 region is CASSRSRTGEDYGYTF. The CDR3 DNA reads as TGCGCCAGCAGCCGGTCCCGAACAGGGGAGGACTATGGCTACACCTTC.

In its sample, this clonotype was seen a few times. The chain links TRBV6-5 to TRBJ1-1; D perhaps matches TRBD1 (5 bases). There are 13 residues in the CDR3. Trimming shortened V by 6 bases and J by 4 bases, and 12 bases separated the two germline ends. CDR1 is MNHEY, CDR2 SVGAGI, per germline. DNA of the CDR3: TGTGCCAGCAGCCCTAGACAGTTCACTGAAGCTTTCTTT. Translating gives CASSPRQFTEAFF.